Presented here are 30 T cell receptor beta chains from one specimen sequenced in a study of blood T cell repertoires in COVID-19. Profiled with immunoSEQ multiplex PCR; TCRdb holds only in-frame clones, not every one. This repertoire shows about 180,000 clones, 84% found once; its top ten account for 5.5% to 7.5%. The sequenced material came from peripheral blood. The source is a human donor in a cohort sampled during active COVID-19.

This chain connects TRBV20-1 to TRBJ1-1; tentatively, D is TRBD1 (6 bases). Germline V CDR1 and CDR2: DFQATT, SNEGSKA (reference sequence). The CDR3 is 11 residues long. V was pared by 4 bases and J by 9 bases, with 12 bases between. The CDR3 reads CSATQGQKAFF. In nucleotides, the CDR3 is TGCAGTGCTACCCAAGGACAGAAAGCTTTCTTT.

The chain employs TRBV19 and TRBJ1-5, with TRBD1 matching 7 bases. The CDR3 contains 17 residues. J lost 4 bases, V lost 5 bases, and 14 bases had no gene match. Looked up from germline, CDR1 is LNHDA and CDR2 is SQIVND (reference sequence). The CDR3 sequence: CASSWTGRVLANQPQHF. The CDR3, as DNA: TGTGCCAGTAGTTGGACAGGCAGGGTCTTAGCAAATCAGCCCCAGCATTTT.

The chain recombines TRBV6-5 with TRBJ2-6; perhaps TRBD1 as D (6 bases). The CDR3 loop spans 15 amino acids. Germline V gene lookup returns CDR1 MNHEY and CDR2 SVGAGI. V lost 7 bases, J lost 0 bases, and 10 bases lay in between. The CDR3 reads CASTYRDSGANVLTF. The DNA for the CDR3 is TGTGCCAGCACCTACAGGGACTCTGGGGCCAACGTCCTGACTTTC.

The V gene is TRBV9, the J gene TRBJ2-1; 8 positions agree with TRBD1. CDR3 size: 15 residues. The trim removed 4 bases at V and 2 bases at J, leaving 5 bases unmatched. Germline lookup yields CDR1 SGDLS and CDR2 YYNGEE. Here the CDR3 reads CASSLDRGAYNEQFF. CDR3 sequence (DNA): TGTGCCAGCAGCCTAGACAGGGGAGCCTACAATGAGCAGTTCTTC.

This clone was seen a few times. The V call is TRBV2, the J call TRBJ1-2; a weak D match, TRBD1 (5 bases). V gave up 5 bases and J gave up 4 bases, with 17 bases separating them. The CDR3 consists of 15 residues. Germline lookup yields CDR1 SNHLY and CDR2 FYNNEI. The CDR3 DNA sequence: TGTGCCAGCAGTCCCCCGACAGATACTTTCTATGGCTACACCTTC. Amino acid sequence: CASSPPTDTFYGYTF.

This chain uses TRBV5-4 with TRBJ1-4; possibly TRBD1 for D (6 bases). CDR3 length: 16 residues. Looked up from germline, CDR1 is SGHNT and CDR2 is YYREEE (reference sequence). V lost 2 bases, J lost 4 bases, and 15 bases lay in between. The CDR3, as DNA: TGTGCCAGCAGCTTCGGTCGGGGGGCTGTTAATGAAAAACTGTTTTTT. Amino acid sequence: CASSFGRGAVNEKLFF.

The chain is built from TRBV7-2 and TRBJ1-4; 8 nucleotides line up with TRBD1. CDR3 length equals 12 residues. The J segment lost 10 bases and the V segment lost 5 bases, leaving 3 bases of the junction unmatched. Germline values: CDR1 SGHTA, CDR2 FQGNSA. As DNA, the CDR3 is TGTGCCAGCAGCGGGACAGGAGGAAAACTGTTTTTT. The encoded protein is CASSGTGGKLFF.

The V call is TRBV10-3, the J call TRBJ2-7; 9 nucleotides align to TRBD1. V shed 10 bases and J 5 bases; nucleotides not matched to a gene: 12. CDR3 length equals 14 residues. Germline assignment: CDR1 ENHRY and CDR2 SYGVKD. The chain's CDR3 is CATRAGTGPHEQYF. The CDR3 DNA is TGTGCCACCCGGGCAGGGACAGGGCCCCACGAGCAGTACTTC.

This sequence joins TRBV3-1 (or the pseudogene TRBV3-2) and TRBJ2-7; 8 bases are a match to TRBD2. CDR3 length: 14 amino acids. V shed 4 bases, J shed 2 bases, and the junction held 4 bases outside the gene matches. Germline assignment: CDR1 LGHDT and CDR2 YNNKEL (reference sequence). CDR3 sequence reads: CASSLKRGPYEQYF. Written as DNA, the CDR3 is TGTGCCAGCAGCCTCAAGCGGGGGCCCTACGAGCAGTACTTC.

The chain carries TRBV5-1 and TRBJ1-2; 12 nucleotides match TRBD1. Per the germline V gene, CDR1 is SGHRS and CDR2 is YFSETQ. CDR3 length: 15 residues. Losses at the gene ends were 3 bases for V and 6 bases for J; bases not matched to a gene: 6. CDR3 protein: CASSWRDRGLDGYTF. The CDR3 bases are TGCGCCAGCAGCTGGCGGGACAGGGGGCTCGATGGCTACACCTTC.

The V gene is TRBV13, the J gene TRBJ2-7; D is uncertain. The V gene's germline CDR1 is PRHDT and CDR2 FYEKMQ (reference sequence). With 3 bases removed from V and 0 bases from J, the gap between germline ends came to 9 bases. The CDR3 is 14 residues long. The CDR3 DNA reads TGTGCCAGCAGCTTGACATTAAGCTCCTACGAGCAGTACTTC. Protein product: CASSLTLSSYEQYF.

This clone is a singleton in its sample. The CDR3 nucleotides read TGCGCCAGCAGCCAAGAGACAGCCTACGAGCAGTACTTC. The encoded protein is CASSQETAYEQYF. The chain joins TRBV4-1 to TRBJ2-7; D is possibly TRBD1 (5 bases). V lost 0 bases to trimming and J lost 2 bases, with 5 bases between them. In germline, CDR1 is MGHRA, CDR2 YSYEKL. The CDR3 has 13 amino acids.

In this sample, this clone turned up a few times. The chain links TRBV5-1 to TRBJ1-1, with D tentatively TRBD1 (5 bases). In germline, CDR1 is SGHRS, CDR2 YFSETQ. Trimming removed 0 bases from V and 0 bases from J, with 12 bases in between. The CDR3 consists of 16 residues. CDR3 bases: TGCGCCAGCAGCTTGGCCGCAGGGATCATGAACACTGAAGCTTTCTTT. Amino acid sequence: CASSLAAGIMNTEAFF.

The gene calls are TRBV2 and TRBJ1-1, with D unclear. Trimming stripped 8 bases from V and 1 base from J, with 11 bases between. The CDR3 has 13 residues. Germline-derived CDR1 and CDR2 are SNHLY and FYNNEI. Here the CDR3 DNA reads TGTGCCAGCTCCAGGCGGGAGAACACTGAAGCTTTCTTT. Its protein is CASSRRENTEAFF.

This chain connects TRBV2 to TRBJ1-4; 8 nucleotides match TRBD1. Germline V lookup: CDR1 SNHLY, CDR2 FYNNEI. V lost 6 bases and J lost 7; bases outside the gene matches: 7. The CDR3 is 14 amino acids. The CDR3 spells CASRADRVGEKLFF. For the CDR3, the DNA is TGTGCCAGCAGGGCGGACAGGGTTGGTGAAAAACTGTTTTTT.

This clone was counted a few times. The chain carries TRBV7-3 and TRBJ2-2, with a possible D match to TRBD2 (7 bases). CDR3 length equals 14 residues. The V and J ends lost 5 bases and 3 bases respectively, with 10 bases between them. Germline loops: CDR1 SGHTA, CDR2 FQGTGA. Written as DNA, the CDR3 is TGTGCCAGCAGCCGGGGGGCCCACACCGGGGAGCTGTTTTTT. It encodes CASSRGAHTGELFF.

The chain employs TRBV5-1 and TRBJ2-3, with D possibly TRBD2 on 5 matching bases. Germline-derived CDR1 and CDR2 are SGHRS and YFSETQ. The CDR3 is 14 residues long. V lost 2 bases, J lost 2 bases, and 9 bases lay in between. The CDR3 nucleotides read TGCGCCAGCAGCTTCGGAGGAAACACAGATACGCAGTATTTT. This translates into CASSFGGNTDTQYF.

The rearrangement uses TRBV25-1 and TRBJ2-1; TRBD2 matches at 11 bases. Germline CDR1 and CDR2: MGHDK and SYGVNS. V dropped 8 bases and J dropped 6; count of bases not matched to a gene: 6. The CDR3 loop spans 14 amino acids. The CDR3 nucleotides read TGTGCCAGCTCGTTAGCGGGGGGGCCCAATGAGCAGTTCTTC. This codes for CASSLAGGPNEQFF.

The V gene is TRBV30, the J gene TRBJ1-2; the match to TRBD1 covers 9 bases. V gave up 5 bases and J gave up 3 bases; unmatched junction bases: 7. The CDR3 is 14 residues long. Germline V gives CDR1 GTSNPN, CDR2 SVGIG (reference sequence). The CDR3 reads CAWEQGAGDYGYTF. The CDR3 nucleotides read TGTGCCTGGGAACAGGGGGCTGGGGACTATGGCTACACCTTC.

This clone showed up just once. The CDR3 reads CASRAPTDYNEQFF. The DNA of the CDR3 is TGCGCCAGCAGGGCCCCGACAGATTACAATGAGCAGTTCTTC. The chain joins TRBV10-2 to TRBJ2-1; D may be TRBD1 (5 bases). Trimming took 6 bases from V and 4 from J, leaving 13 bases between them. This CDR3 comprises 14 residues. CDR1 and CDR2 from the germline V gene are WSHSY and SAAADI.

The chain links TRBV13 to TRBJ2-1; TRBD2 aligns across 7 bases. The V segment lost 4 bases and the J segment 7 bases; nucleotides outside the gene matches: 13. Looked up from germline, CDR1 is PRHDT and CDR2 is FYEKMQ (reference sequence). The CDR3 extends over 16 amino acids. The CDR3 loop reads CASSSRTGTMSNEQFF. The CDR3 region has the DNA TGTGCCAGCAGCTCCCGAACCGGGACTATGTCGAATGAGCAGTTCTTC.

This sequence joins TRBV19 and TRBJ1-2, with D perhaps TRBD1 (6 bases). Trimming removed 0 bases from V and 2 bases from J, with 19 bases in between. Germline V gene sequence: CDR1 LNHDA, CDR2 SQIVND (reference sequence). This CDR3 contains 18 residues. CDR3 DNA sequence: TGTGCCAGTAGTATAGATATGGGGGCGCAAGGGTTCAACTATGGCTACACCTTC. Translation: CASSIDMGAQGFNYGYTF.

The chain couples TRBV19 to TRBJ1-1, with a weak D call TRBD1 (5 bases). V shed 5 bases and J shed 5 bases, with 18 bases lying between them. Per the germline V gene, CDR1 is LNHDA and CDR2 is SQIVND (reference sequence). CDR3 length: 15 residues. The CDR3 DNA sequence: TGTGCCAGTAGTGGCCCCGGGATCGGGGGGACTGAAGCTTTCTTT. Translating gives CASSGPGIGGTEAFF.

This clone was found once. The rearrangement uses TRBV18 and TRBJ2-5, with D possibly TRBD1 on 6 matching bases. Per the germline V gene, CDR1 is KGHSH and CDR2 is LQKENI. The CDR3 is 14 amino acids. V was clipped by 1 base and J by 4 bases, with 10 bases between them. CDR3 nucleotide sequence: TGTGCCAGCTCACCACGGGGGCCAGGAGAGACCCAGTACTTC. It encodes CASSPRGPGETQYF. Full variable domain (outside the CDR3, taken from reference TRBV18 and TRBJ2-5): NAGVMQNPRHLVRRRGQEARLRCSPMKGHSHVYWYRQLPEEGLKFMVYLQKENIIDESGMPKERFSAEFPKEGPSILRIQQVVRGDSAAYFCASSPRGPGETQYFGPGTRLLVL.

This chain links TRBV24-1 with TRBJ2-7; 7 nucleotides match TRBD1. J lost 0 bases, V lost 6 bases, and 7 bases had no gene match. This CDR3 has 15 amino acids. CDR1 KGHDR and CDR2 SFDVKD come from the germline V gene. CDR3 region: CATSTGTASSYEQYF. The CDR3 coding sequence is TGTGCCACCAGTACCGGGACAGCGAGCTCCTACGAGCAGTACTTC.

The V gene is TRBV5-6, the J gene TRBJ2-1, with TRBD1 matching 9 bases. Unmatched junction bases numbered 1, after V lost 0 bases and J lost 3 bases. Germline CDR1 SGHDT, CDR2 YYEEEE. The CDR3 runs 15 residues. CDR3 sequence (DNA): TGTGCCAGCAGCTTGGTGGACAGGGGCTACAATGAGCAGTTCTTC. It encodes CASSLVDRGYNEQFF.

V and J are TRBV11-2 and TRBJ2-5; 10 bases match TRBD2. The CDR3 is 15 residues long. Germline V gene sequence: CDR1 SGHAT, CDR2 FQNNGV. V lost 5 bases to trimming and J lost 2 bases; unmatched junction nucleotides: 5. For the CDR3, the DNA is TGTGCCAGCAGCCCTAGCGGGGGCCCTCAAGAGACCCAGTACTTC. It specifies CASSPSGGPQETQYF.

The rearrangement joins TRBV30 to TRBJ2-7, with 8 bases that match TRBD1. Germline V gives CDR1 GTSNPN, CDR2 SVGIG (reference sequence). After removal of 2 bases from V and 1 base from J, the junction contained 4 bases not matched to a gene. This CDR3 has 14 amino acids. The CDR3 bases are TGTGCCTGGAGTCCCGGGACAGGATCCTACGAGCAGTACTTC. Translation: CAWSPGTGSYEQYF.

J is TRBJ2-7 and V is TRBV5-1; D is ambiguous. Trimming stripped 0 bases from V and 6 bases from J, with 16 bases between. The CDR3 is 15 residues long. Germline V lookup: CDR1 SGHRS, CDR2 YFSETQ. CDR3: CASSLESNGFGEQYF. CDR3 coding DNA: TGCGCCAGCAGCTTGGAGAGCAACGGGTTTGGCGAGCAGTACTTC.

The rearrangement joins TRBV6-5 to TRBJ1-1, with TRBD1 identical over 7 bases. This CDR3 comprises 14 residues. J was trimmed by 12 bases and V by 5 bases; bases with no gene match: 15. The germline V gene has CDR1 MNHEY and CDR2 SVGAGI. The CDR3 DNA is TGTGCCAGCAGTCCCCGAGGGATCCGACAGGGATCTTTCTTT. It encodes CASSPRGIRQGSFF.